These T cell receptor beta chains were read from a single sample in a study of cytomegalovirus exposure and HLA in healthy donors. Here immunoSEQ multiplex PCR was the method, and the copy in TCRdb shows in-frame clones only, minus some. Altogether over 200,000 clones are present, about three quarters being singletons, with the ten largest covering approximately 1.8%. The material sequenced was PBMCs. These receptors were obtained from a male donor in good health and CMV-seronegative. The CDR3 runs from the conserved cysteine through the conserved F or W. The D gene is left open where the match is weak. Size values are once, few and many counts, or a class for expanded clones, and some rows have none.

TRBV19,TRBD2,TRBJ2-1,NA,CASSQGLADRNEQFF,TGTGCCAGTAGTCAGGGACTAGCGGATCGAAATGAGCAGTTCTTC
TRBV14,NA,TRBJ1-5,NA,CASSPSGRGNQPQHF,TGTGCCAGCAGCCCGTCCGGGAGGGGGAATCAGCCCCAGCATTTT
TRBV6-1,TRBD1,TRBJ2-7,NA,CASSEYGLRQGSYEQYF,TGTGCCAGCAGTGAATACGGGCTTCGACAGGGTTCCTACGAGCAGTACTTC
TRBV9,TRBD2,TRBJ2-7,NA,CASSVGAGGNEQYF,TGTGCCAGCAGCGTAGGAGCGGGAGGTAACGAGCAGTACTTC
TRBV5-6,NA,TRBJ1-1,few,CASSRDIFVGAFF,TGTGCCAGCAGTAGGGACATCTTCGTGGGGGCTTTCTTT
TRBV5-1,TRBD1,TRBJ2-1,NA,CASSRDRGDYNEQFF,TGCGCCAGCAGCAGGGACAGGGGGGACTACAATGAGCAGTTCTTC
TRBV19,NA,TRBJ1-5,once,CASSITGSEPQHF,TGTGCCAGTAGTATAACGGGATCGGAGCCCCAGCATTTT
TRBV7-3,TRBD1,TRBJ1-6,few,CASSSQTGMNSPLHF,TGTGCCAGCAGCTCGCAGACAGGGATGAATTCACCCCTCCACTTT
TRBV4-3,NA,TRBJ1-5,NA,CASSQDGGGNNQPQHF,TGCGCCAGCAGCCAAGATGGCGGGGGAAACAATCAGCCCCAGCATTTT
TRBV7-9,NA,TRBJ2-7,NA,CASSLGVGQATYEQYF,TGTGCCAGCAGCTTAGGTGTGGGTCAGGCTACATACGAGCAGTACTTC